The rows below give T cell receptor beta chains drawn from one sample of a study of CD8 T cells in Susac syndrome. TCRdb re-called the immunoSEQ multiplex PCR reads through MiXCR, storing one row per CDR3 protein. Of some 200,000 distinct CDR3 sequences listed, 91% were seen once; the top ten hold about 0.1%. Specimen: CD4+ T cells from PBMCs. These TCRs come from a human donor with Susac syndrome. CDR3s include the opening cysteine and the closing phenylalanine or tryptophan. The order of the fields is J gene, clone size, D gene, V gene, CDR3 protein, CDR3 DNA. D genes are given only for firm matches. A clone size is listed for some rows: how often the clone was seen (once, few, many), or a class if it is expanded.

J: TRBJ1-5
size: .
D: TRBD1
V: TRBV3-1
CDR3: CASSQAGQGNQPQHF
DNA: TGTGCCAGCAGCCAGGCCGGACAGGGCAATCAGCCCCAGCATTTT

J: TRBJ1-1
size: .
D: .
V: TRBV2
CDR3: CARLRGQGRGAFF
DNA: TGTGCCAGACTCCGTGGGCAGGGAAGGGGAGCTTTCTTT

J: TRBJ2-1
size: once
D: .
V: TRBV20-1
CDR3: CSARTPLGSYNEQFF
DNA: TGCAGTGCTAGAACCCCCTTGGGCTCCTACAATGAGCAGTTCTTC

J: TRBJ2-1
size: .
D: .
V: TRBV28
CDR3: CASSTTVYNEQFF
DNA: TGTGCCAGCAGTACGACTGTTTACAATGAGCAGTTCTTC

J: TRBJ1-5
size: .
D: TRBD1
V: TRBV12-3/TRBV12-4
CDR3: CASSTRQGRQPQHF
DNA: TGTGCCAGCAGCACGAGACAGGGACGGCAGCCCCAGCATTTT

J: TRBJ2-5
size: .
D: TRBD2
V: TRBV4-1
CDR3: CASSRLTSGDQETQYF
DNA: TGCGCCAGCAGCCGCTTGACTAGCGGGGACCAAGAGACCCAGTACTTC

J: TRBJ1-2
size: .
D: .
V: TRBV6-4
CDR3: CASSDGGRPFF
DNA: TGTGCCAGCAGTGACGGTGGCAGGCCGTTCTTC

J: TRBJ2-5
size: once
D: .
V: TRBV21-1
CDR3: CASSTRETQYF
DNA: TGTGCCAGCAGCACACGAGAGACCCAGTACTTC

J: TRBJ2-5
size: .
D: .
V: TRBV27
CDR3: CASRSTGTGAETQYF
DNA: TGTGCCAGCAGGTCCACCGGGACCGGCGCAGAGACCCAGTACTTC

J: TRBJ1-2
size: .
D: .
V: TRBV9
CDR3: CASSALSSANYGYTF
DNA: TGTGCCAGCAGCGCCCTATCAAGCGCTAACTATGGCTACACCTTC

J: TRBJ2-2
size: .
D: .
V: TRBV7-9
CDR3: CASSGQRTVNTGELFF
DNA: TGTGCCAGCAGCGGCCAACGGACAGTTAACACCGGGGAGCTGTTTTTT

J: TRBJ1-2
size: .
D: .
V: TRBV4-1
CDR3: CASSQEGGQGLTF
DNA: TGCGCCAGCAGCCAAGAAGGGGGGCAGGGTTTAACCTTC

J: TRBJ2-1
size: .
D: .
V: TRBV29-1
CDR3: CSVEDRLRSEQFF
DNA: TGCAGCGTTGAAGACCGTCTGCGATCTGAGCAGTTCTTC

J: TRBJ2-1
size: .
D: TRBD2
V: TRBV7-3
CDR3: CASSTLAGTNNEQFF
DNA: TGTGCCAGCAGCACCTTAGCGGGTACCAACAATGAGCAGTTCTTC

J: TRBJ1-6
size: .
D: .
V: TRBV28
CDR3: CASSLLNSPLHF
DNA: TGTGCCAGCAGTCTCTTGAATTCACCCCTCCACTTT

J: TRBJ2-1
size: .
D: .
V: TRBV4-2
CDR3: CASSLGVGAGNDEQFF
DNA: TGTGCCAGCAGCCTTGGGGTGGGGGCTGGTAATGATGAGCAGTTCTTC

J: TRBJ1-1
size: once
D: TRBD1
V: TRBV6-5
CDR3: CASTGGGTEAFF
DNA: TGTGCCTCCACAGGGGGGGGCACTGAAGCTTTCTTT

J: TRBJ2-3
size: .
D: .
V: TRBV5-1
CDR3: CASWLTGSDTQYF
DNA: TGCGCCAGCTGGTTAACAGGCTCAGATACGCAGTATTTT

J: TRBJ2-7
size: .
D: TRBD1
V: TRBV5-1
CDR3: CASSKRQGVGEQYF
DNA: TGCGCCAGCAGCAAGCGACAGGGTGTCGGCGAGCAGTACTTC

J: TRBJ2-3
size: .
D: TRBD2
V: TRBV7-2
CDR3: CASSLRLGRGGATDTQYF
DNA: TGTGCCAGCAGCCTCCGTCTAGGCCGCGGGGGGGCCACAGATACGCAGTATTTT

J: TRBJ2-1
size: .
D: .
V: TRBV10-1
CDR3: CASSEGMVTYNEQFF
DNA: TGCGCCAGCAGTGAGGGTATGGTTACCTACAATGAGCAGTTCTTC

J: TRBJ2-1
size: .
D: .
V: TRBV20-1
CDR3: CSSSKVEQFF
DNA: TGCAGTTCCTCTAAAGTCGAGCAGTTCTTC

J: TRBJ2-1
size: .
D: TRBD2
V: TRBV20-1
CDR3: CSAREFGASGRGYNEQFF
DNA: TGCAGTGCTAGAGAATTTGGGGCTAGCGGGAGGGGTTACAATGAGCAGTTCTTC

J: TRBJ2-6
size: .
D: TRBD1
V: TRBV7-6
CDR3: CASSPPQGGTGGTGANVLTF
DNA: TGTGCCAGCAGCCCTCCCCAGGGCGGGACAGGGGGAACCGGGGCCAACGTCCTGACTTTC

J: TRBJ1-6
size: .
D: .
V: TRBV20-1
CDR3: CSAREIDSPLHF
DNA: TGCAGTGCTAGAGAGATTGATTCACCCCTCCACTTT

J: TRBJ1-2
size: .
D: .
V: TRBV14
CDR3: CASSHMASYGYTF
DNA: TGTGCCAGCAGTCATATGGCAAGCTATGGCTACACCTTC

J: TRBJ2-3
size: .
D: .
V: TRBV19
CDR3: CASMAGDTQYF
DNA: TGTGCCAGTATGGCCGGAGATACGCAGTATTTT

J: TRBJ1-2
size: .
D: .
V: TRBV20-1
CDR3: CSASSGGYGYTF
DNA: TGCAGTGCTAGCTCGGGAGGCTATGGCTACACCTTC

J: TRBJ1-1
size: .
D: TRBD1
V: TRBV28
CDR3: CASSSGTAMDTEAFF
DNA: TGTGCCAGCAGTTCTGGGACAGCCATGGACACTGAAGCTTTCTTT

J: TRBJ1-4
size: .
D: .
V: TRBV15
CDR3: CATSRDPPGPNEKLFF
DNA: TGTGCCACCAGCAGAGATCCTCCGGGCCCGAATGAAAAACTGTTTTTT

J: TRBJ1-5
size: .
D: TRBD1
V: TRBV10-3
CDR3: CAISESGQASNQPQHF
DNA: TGTGCCATCAGTGAGTCGGGACAGGCGTCGAATCAGCCCCAGCATTTT

J: TRBJ1-1
size: .
D: .
V: TRBV6-1
CDR3: CASSEAWANTEAFF
DNA: TGTGCCAGCAGTGAAGCTTGGGCGAACACTGAAGCTTTCTTT

J: TRBJ2-3
size: once
D: TRBD1
V: TRBV20-1
CDR3: CSATRTGNTQYF
DNA: TGCAGTGCTACCCGGACAGGAAATACGCAGTATTTT

J: TRBJ2-5
size: .
D: .
V: TRBV5-4
CDR3: CASSPALEQETQYF
DNA: TGTGCCAGCAGCCCAGCGTTGGAGCAAGAGACCCAGTACTTC

J: TRBJ2-1
size: once
D: .
V: TRBV19
CDR3: CASSITRGNEQFF
DNA: TGTGCCAGTAGTATTACTAGGGGCAATGAGCAGTTCTTC

J: TRBJ2-6
size: .
D: .
V: TRBV28
CDR3: CASRTASSGANVLTF
DNA: TGTGCCAGCCGGACAGCTAGCTCTGGGGCCAACGTCCTGACTTTC

J: TRBJ2-7
size: .
D: .
V: TRBV5-1
CDR3: CASSRDGLYEQYF
DNA: TGCGCCAGCAGCCGGGACGGTCTCTACGAGCAGTACTTC

J: TRBJ2-7
size: .
D: TRBD1
V: TRBV4-1
CDR3: CASSQPGQGGEQYF
DNA: TGCGCCAGCAGCCAACCGGGACAGGGTGGCGAGCAGTACTTC

J: TRBJ2-1
size: .
D: TRBD2
V: TRBV7-3
CDR3: CASSSQRGGYNEQFF
DNA: TGTGCCAGCAGCTCTCAACGGGGGGGCTACAATGAGCAGTTCTTC

J: TRBJ2-7
size: .
D: .
V: TRBV28
CDR3: CASSFRTYEQYF
DNA: TGTGCCAGCAGTTTTCGAACCTACGAGCAGTACTTC

J: TRBJ2-3
size: .
D: .
V: TRBV7-8
CDR3: CASSLIWTDTQYF
DNA: TGTGCCAGCAGCTTAATCTGGACAGATACGCAGTATTTT

J: TRBJ2-7
size: .
D: TRBD2
V: TRBV12-3/TRBV12-4
CDR3: CASSSGLAGLSSYEQYF
DNA: TGTGCCAGCAGTTCGGGACTAGCGGGGCTGAGCTCCTACGAGCAGTACTTC

J: TRBJ2-7
size: .
D: .
V: TRBV29-1
CDR3: CSVDVGAPYEQYF
DNA: TGCAGCGTTGATGTTGGAGCTCCCTACGAGCAGTACTTC

J: TRBJ1-5
size: .
D: .
V: TRBV4-1
CDR3: CANSRVGGRRNQPQHF
DNA: TGCGCCAACAGTCGAGTGGGGGGGCGAAGGAATCAGCCCCAGCATTTT

J: TRBJ2-5
size: .
D: .
V: TRBV10-1
CDR3: CASSESRGAQETQYF
DNA: TGCGCCAGCAGTGAGTCGAGAGGTGCCCAAGAGACCCAGTACTTC

J: TRBJ2-5
size: .
D: TRBD2
V: TRBV20-1
CDR3: CSAKLAGGLRETQYF
DNA: TGCAGTGCTAAACTAGCGGGGGGGCTTCGGGAGACCCAGTACTTC

J: TRBJ2-1
size: .
D: TRBD1
V: TRBV5-1
CDR3: CASSPYSGQGARNEQFF
DNA: TGCGCCAGCAGCCCGTACTCGGGACAGGGGGCAAGGAATGAGCAGTTCTTC

J: TRBJ2-6
size: .
D: .
V: TRBV19
CDR3: CASSSGRNSGANVLTF
DNA: TGTGCCAGTAGTAGCGGACGGAATTCTGGGGCCAACGTCCTGACTTTC

J: TRBJ2-7
size: once
D: TRBD2
V: TRBV2
CDR3: CASSSSGTSLYEQYF
DNA: TGTGCCAGCAGCTCATCCGGGACTAGTCTCTACGAGCAGTACTTC

J: TRBJ2-5
size: .
D: .
V: TRBV12-3/TRBV12-4
CDR3: CASSPGRQETQYF
DNA: TGTGCCAGCAGTCCAGGGCGTCAAGAGACCCAGTACTTC

J: TRBJ2-5
size: once
D: TRBD1
V: TRBV19
CDR3: CASSTRDRPYF
DNA: TGTGCCAGTAGTACCCGGGACAGGCCTTACTTC

J: TRBJ2-1
size: .
D: .
V: TRBV2
CDR3: CASKANGYNEQFF
DNA: TGTGCCAGCAAGGCTAATGGGTACAATGAGCAGTTCTTC

J: TRBJ2-1
size: once
D: TRBD2
V: TRBV5-1
CDR3: CASSLGPGLAGGRDEQFF
DNA: TGCGCCAGCAGCTTGGGGCCCGGCCTAGCGGGAGGGCGTGATGAGCAGTTCTTC

J: TRBJ2-5
size: .
D: .
V: TRBV20-1
CDR3: CSASGPGGETQYF
DNA: TGCAGTGCTAGCGGGCCCGGTGGAGAGACCCAGTACTTC

J: TRBJ2-3
size: .
D: .
V: TRBV6-5
CDR3: CASRRHMGGDTQYF
DNA: TGTGCCAGCAGGAGGCACATGGGGGGAGATACGCAGTATTTT

J: TRBJ2-1
size: .
D: .
V: TRBV9
CDR3: CASSVDGGSYNEQFF
DNA: TGTGCCAGCAGCGTAGACGGGGGCTCCTACAATGAGCAGTTCTTC

J: TRBJ2-5
size: .
D: TRBD2
V: TRBV5-1
CDR3: CASSLESSGGGTQYF
DNA: TGCGCCAGCAGCTTGGAGTCTAGCGGGGGAGGGACCCAGTACTTC